This record looks at one T cell receptor beta chain sequence and its context. This sample is drawn from a study of blood T cell repertoires in COVID-19. In the original analysis: Nucleated cell number was recorded as an estimate derived from reference gene primer amplification. Libraries were prepared by immunoSEQ multiplex PCR; TCRdb keeps only in-frame clonotypes and omits some of them. The D gene and trimming were derived from the DNA, and the V and J assignments and clone size from that table. The sample contains some 400,000 clones, around 84% of which appear only once. CDR1 LNHNV and CDR2 YYDKDF come from the germline V gene (reference sequence). CDR3 size: 17 residues. Trimming shortened V by 0 bases and J by 5 bases, and 17 bases separated the two germline ends.

Sequencing used peripheral blood. The clonotype comes from a human donor in a cohort sampled during active COVID-19. The chain recombines TRBV15 with TRBJ1-5; D gene ambiguous. Here the CDR3 reads CATSRDLLARVHQPQHF. In nucleotides, the CDR3 is TGTGCCACCAGCAGAGATTTGCTCGCCCGGGTCCATCAGCCCCAGCATTTT.